A single sample is the source of the 24 T cell receptor beta chains below, sequenced in a study of early T cells in non-severe SARS-CoV-2 infection. TCRdb re-called the 5' RACE reads with MiXCR, one entry per CDR3 protein. The sample yields fewer than 80,000 distinct CDR3 sequences, roughly a tenth seen once. The sequencing sample was made of whole blood. The source of these receptors is an adult who was a healthcare worker with PCR-confirmed SARS-CoV-2 infection or an uninfected control (not recorded which).

Regarding this clonotype: One junction end disagrees with the germline gene, perhaps due to a read error. The V and J genes are TRBV9 and TRBJ2-3; no clear D gene. Germline V gene sequence: CDR1 SGDLS, CDR2 YYNGEE. The CDR3 runs to 13 residues. CDR3 DNA: TGTGCCAGCAGCGAGGACGGGTTTGATACGCTGTATTTT. It yields the protein CASSEDGFDTLYF.

V is TRBV15 and J is TRBJ2-1; D is possibly TRBD1 (5 bases). The CDR3 is made up of 12 amino acids. Trimming shortened V by 0 bases and J by 12 bases, and 9 bases separated the two germline ends. Germline V CDR1 and CDR2: LNHNV, YYDKDF (reference sequence). The CDR3 DNA sequence: TGTGCCACCAGCAGAGAAGGGGTTTTGCAGTTCTTC. Protein: CATSREGVLQFF.

This chain links TRBV6-2 or TRBV6-3 with TRBJ2-7, with 7 bases identical to TRBD2. Germline V gene sequence: CDR1 MNHEY, CDR2 SVGEGT. The ends lost 0 bases at V and 2 bases at J; junction bases unmatched: 7. The CDR3 runs to 16 residues. The CDR3 DNA sequence: TGTGCCAGCAGTTACTCGAGGCCCGGGAGGACCTACGAGCAGTACTTC. It specifies CASSYSRPGRTYEQYF.

This clonotype was counted many times. This chain links TRBV6-1 with TRBJ2-7; maybe TRBD1 (6 bases). CDR1 and CDR2 (germline): MNHNS, SASEGT. Trimming took off 1 base at V and 1 base at J, with 11 bases between the two ends. The CDR3 is 15 amino acids. CDR3 DNA: TGTGCCAGCAGTGAAGAAACCGGGACATCCTACGAGCAGTACTTC. Translating gives CASSEETGTSYEQYF.

This clonotype was observed many times. V and J are TRBV7-3 and TRBJ2-6; D is ambiguous. V gave up 5 bases and J gave up 4 bases, with 9 bases separating them. In germline, CDR1 is SGHTA, CDR2 FQGTGA. The CDR3 runs 14 residues. The CDR3 coding sequence is TGTGCCAGCAGCCCGCAGAGGGGGGCCAACGTCCTGACTTTC. This encodes CASSPQRGANVLTF. Full variable domain (rest looked up from reference TRBV7-3 and TRBJ2-6): GAGVSQTPSNKVTEKGKYVELRCDPISGHTALYWYRQSLGQGPEFLIYFQGTGAADDSGLPNDRFFAVRPEGSVSTLKIQRTERGDSAVYLCASSPQRGANVLTFGAGSRLTVL.

This clonotype occurred a few times. The chain carries TRBV4-1 and TRBJ2-7; no definite D call. Looked up from germline, CDR1 is MGHRA and CDR2 is YSYEKL. The CDR3 length is 15 residues. V shed 1 base and J shed 1 base, with 11 bases lying between them. CDR3 sequence reads: CASSQVIGESYEQYF. The CDR3 DNA follows: TGCGCCAGCAGCCAAGTGATTGGGGAATCCTACGAGCAGTACTTC.

This clonotype was recorded many times. The chain uses TRBV20-1 and TRBJ1-2; D remains ambiguous. The V end was cut by 7 bases, the J end by 0 bases, with 21 bases between. The CDR3 is made up of 16 amino acids. Per germline, CDR1 DFQATT and CDR2 SNEGSKA (reference sequence). The CDR3 DNA is TGCAGTGGCTCGAGGGAGGCAGACCCAACTAACTATGGCTACACCTTC. It specifies CSGSREADPTNYGYTF.

This clonotype was detected a few times. The rearrangement uses TRBV29-1 and TRBJ1-1; tentative D call: TRBD1 (5 bases). This CDR3 has 12 residues. Between the trimmed V and J ends, which lost 7 bases and 2 bases, there was a span of 11 bases. Germline V gene data show CDR1 as SQVTM and CDR2 as ANQGSEA. Here the CDR3 reads CSARQGNTEAFF. CDR3 DNA sequence: TGCAGCGCCAGGCAGGGTAACACTGAAGCTTTCTTT.

This clonotype was counted a few times. V gene TRBV5-1 combines with J gene TRBJ2-1; 9 bases are shared with TRBD1. The J segment lost 3 bases and the V segment lost 3 bases, leaving 4 bases of the junction unmatched. CDR1 and CDR2 (germline): SGHRS, YFSETQ. This CDR3 spans 15 amino acids. CDR3 residues: CASSSRQGGYNEQFF. The DNA of the CDR3 is TGCGCCAGCAGCTCGAGACAGGGGGGCTACAATGAGCAGTTCTTC. The full variable domain, completed using reference TRBV5-1 and TRBJ2-1, is KAGVTQTPRYLIKTRGQQVTLSCSPISGHRSVSWYQQTPGQGLQFLFEYFSETQRNKGNFPGRFSGRQFSNSRSEMNVSTLELGDSALYLCASSSRQGGYNEQFFGPGTRLTVL.

The CDR3 region is CSVTSSASRDEQFF. The CDR3 nucleotides read TGCAGCGTAACGAGTTCGGCTAGTAGGGATGAGCAGTTCTTC. The V call is TRBV29-1, the J call TRBJ2-1, with D uncertain. Trimming removed 6 bases at V and 8 bases at J, with 20 bases between. There are 14 residues in the CDR3. CDR1 is SQVTM and CDR2 is ANQGSEA in the germline V gene.

The chain carries TRBV3-1 and TRBJ1-5; perhaps TRBD1 as D (5 bases). Germline V lookup: CDR1 LGHDT, CDR2 YNNKEL (reference sequence). The CDR3 contains 12 residues. V lost 5 bases and J 3 bases, leaving 5 bases between the germline ends. CDR3 residues: CASSGANQPQHF. The CDR3, as DNA: TGTGCCAGCAGCGGGGCCAATCAGCCCCAGCATTTT.

This clonotype was counted ten times or more. This chain joins TRBV11-2 and TRBJ2-7; D may be TRBD1 (6 bases). V was pared by 5 bases and J by 2 bases, with 13 bases between. CDR1 and CDR2 (germline): SGHAT, FQNNGV. This CDR3 region has 14 residues. In DNA form, the CDR3 reads TGTGCCAGCAGCCCGGTGGGGGCTGCCTACGAGCAGTACTTC. Its protein product is CASSPVGAAYEQYF.

The V call is TRBV20-1, the J call TRBJ2-7, with 9 bases matching TRBD2. The CDR3 is 14 amino acids. Germline values: CDR1 DFQATT, CDR2 SNEGSKA (reference sequence). V shed 1 base and J 9 bases; nucleotides not matched to a gene: 10. CDR3 protein: CSARALAGSGVQYF. The CDR3 nucleotides read TGCAGTGCTAGAGCTCTAGCGGGGAGCGGCGTGCAGTACTTC.

Relative to its sample, this clonotype is medium-sized. The chain employs TRBV11-2 and TRBJ1-1; the match to TRBD1 covers 7 bases. This CDR3 contains 14 residues. With V trimmed by 5 bases and J by 6 bases, 9 bases remained unmatched. The germline V gene encodes CDR1 SGHAT and CDR2 FQNNGV. CDR3 amino acids: CASSRLTGVSEAFF. The CDR3 DNA follows: TGTGCCAGCAGCCGCCTAACAGGGGTGTCTGAAGCTTTCTTT.

This chain uses TRBV4-3 with TRBJ2-3; 9 bases map to TRBD1. The CDR3 has 17 amino acids. The germline V gene encodes CDR1 LGHNA and CDR2 YSLEER. Unmatched junction bases numbered 13, after V lost 1 base and J lost 8 bases. DNA of the CDR3: TGCGCCAGCAGCCAAGCCTACAGGGGGCTGGTGGCAGTTACGCAGTATTTT. It yields the protein CASSQAYRGLVAVTQYF.

The chain carries TRBV5-1 and TRBJ2-6, with D hard to call. V shed 0 bases and J shed 1 base, with 8 bases lying between them. This CDR3 is 16 amino acids long. CDR1 and CDR2 from the germline V gene are SGHRS and YFSETQ. The CDR3 region is CASSLAPRSGANVLTF. In nucleotides, the CDR3 is TGCGCCAGCAGCTTGGCCCCCCGTTCTGGGGCCAACGTCCTGACTTTC.

Only a few counts were recorded for this clonotype. CDR3 protein: CASSQRSGENYGYTF. The CDR3 DNA sequence: TGTGCCAGCAGCCAAAGGTCAGGGGAGAACTATGGCTACACCTTC. V is TRBV9 and J is TRBJ1-2, with D possibly TRBD1 on 6 matching bases. The length of the CDR3 is 15 residues. V was trimmed by 4 bases and J by 2 bases, leaving 15 bases between them. The germline V gene encodes CDR1 SGDLS and CDR2 YYNGEE.

This clonotype was recorded a few times. This chain joins TRBV28 and TRBJ2-7; 10 bases agree with TRBD2. There are 14 residues in the CDR3. V gave up 6 bases and J gave up 2 bases; unmatched junction bases: 4. Germline CDR1 reads MDHEN; CDR2 reads SYDVKM. CDR3 protein: CASRFSGRAYEQYF. Here the CDR3 DNA reads TGTGCCAGCAGGTTCAGCGGGAGGGCCTACGAGCAGTACTTC.

Only a few counts were recorded for this clonotype. The rearrangement uses TRBV7-8 and TRBJ2-4; 10 bases align to TRBD1. V lost 5 bases and J lost 0; bases outside the gene matches: 7. The CDR3 is 17 amino acids. CDR1 SGHVS and CDR2 FQNEAQ come from the germline V gene. Written as DNA, the CDR3 is TGTGCCAGCAGCCCGACAGGGGGCTGGTTAGCCAAAAACATTCAGTACTTC. This gives the protein CASSPTGGWLAKNIQYF.

The rearrangement joins TRBV29-1 to TRBJ2-3; 7 nucleotides align to TRBD2. CDR3 length: 13 amino acids. Per the germline V gene, CDR1 is SQVTM and CDR2 is ANQGSEA. V was pared by 6 bases and J by 2 bases, with 5 bases of the junction left unmatched. The CDR3 DNA follows: TGCAGCGTCGGGGGGTTCTTCACAGATACGCAGTATTTT. It yields the protein CSVGGFFTDTQYF.

This clonotype was recorded a few times. V and J are TRBV2 and TRBJ1-6; TRBD1 aligns across 7 bases. This CDR3 has 14 residues. V lost 8 bases and J lost 5; bases outside the gene matches: 6. CDR1 SNHLY and CDR2 FYNNEI come from the germline V gene. Here the CDR3 DNA reads TGTGCCAGCCACCGGGACAGAGATAATTCACCCCTCCACTTT. This sequence encodes CASHRDRDNSPLHF.

This clonotype came up a few times. The chain employs TRBV29-1 and TRBJ1-1, with no clear D. From germline, CDR1 is SQVTM and CDR2 ANQGSEA. The CDR3 loop spans 11 amino acids. V was trimmed by 3 bases and J by 0 bases, leaving 2 bases between them. Here the CDR3 reads CSVEVNTEAFF. The CDR3 nucleotides read TGCAGCGTTGAGGTGAACACTGAAGCTTTCTTT. Supplemented by reference TRBV29-1 and TRBJ1-1, the full variable domain reads SAVISQKPSRDICQRGTSLTIQCQVDSQVTMMFWYRQQPGQSLTLIATANQGSEATYESGFVIDKFPISRPNLTFSTLTVSNMSPEDSSIYLCSVEVNTEAFFGQGTRLTVV.

This clonotype was seen at least ten times. The gene calls are TRBV29-1 and TRBJ1-3; the D gene is possibly TRBD1 (5 bases). Germline V gives CDR1 SQVTM, CDR2 ANQGSEA. V was cut by 6 bases and J by 0 bases, with 12 bases left in between. The CDR3 loop spans 14 amino acids. The CDR3 DNA reads TGCAGCGTAGGGGACTCCAGCTCTGGAAACACCATATATTTT. Its translation is CSVGDSSSGNTIYF.

This clonotype was found many times. The rearrangement uses TRBV15 and TRBJ1-3; D is ambiguous. The CDR3 covers 16 residues. The germline V gene has CDR1 LNHNV and CDR2 YYDKDF (reference sequence). With 0 bases removed from V and 0 bases from J, the gap between germline ends came to 9 bases. The CDR3 DNA follows: TGTGCCACCAGCAGAGAGGTCGGACTCTCTGGAAACACCATATATTTT. This gives the protein CATSREVGLSGNTIYF.